This entry features one T cell receptor beta chain sequence. Stated treatment: over 15 received Ad26.COV2.S at low or high dose, single or two shots; about 5 received placebo; per-sample allocation not given. Sampling was done on day 63 after the first vaccine or placebo injection. Its platform was an Ad26 vector, and its expressed antigen was Wuhan-strain SARS-CoV-2 spike. This record belongs to a study of Ad26.COV2.S vaccination and SARS-CoV-2 variants. The data were produced by immunoSEQ multiplex PCR, yet TCRdb's version contains in-frame clones alone and is incomplete. This table holds a few hundred thousand clones, roughly 88% found once. Germline-derived CDR1 and CDR2 are DFQATT and SNEGSKA (reference sequence). The V end lost 3 bases, the J end lost 7 bases, and 9 bases lay between the germline ends. The CDR3 runs 11 residues.

The material sequenced was peripheral blood, taken in a trial of Ad26.COV2.S vaccine versus placebo. This sequence originates from a person between 18 and 65 years old who received the Ad26.COV2.S COVID-19 vaccine or a placebo. V is TRBV20-1 and J is TRBJ1-1; D gene ambiguous. The DNA of the CDR3 is TGCAGTGCTAGTGCGGGGAGTGAAGCTTTCTTT. Amino acid sequence: CSASAGSEAFF.